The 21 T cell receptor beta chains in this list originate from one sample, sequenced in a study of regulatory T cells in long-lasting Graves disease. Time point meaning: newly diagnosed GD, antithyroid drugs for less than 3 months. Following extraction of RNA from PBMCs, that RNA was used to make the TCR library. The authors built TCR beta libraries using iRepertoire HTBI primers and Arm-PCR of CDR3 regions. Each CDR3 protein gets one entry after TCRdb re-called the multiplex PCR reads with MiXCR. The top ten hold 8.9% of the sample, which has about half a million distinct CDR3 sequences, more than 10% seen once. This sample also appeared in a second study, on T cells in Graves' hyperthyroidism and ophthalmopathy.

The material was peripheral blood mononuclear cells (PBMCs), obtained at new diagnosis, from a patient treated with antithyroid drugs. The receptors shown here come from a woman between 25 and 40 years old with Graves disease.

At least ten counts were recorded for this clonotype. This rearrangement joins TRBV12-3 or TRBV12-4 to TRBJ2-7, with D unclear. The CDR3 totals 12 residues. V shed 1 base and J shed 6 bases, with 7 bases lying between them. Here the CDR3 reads CASSLGWFEQYF. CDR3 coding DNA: TGTGCCAGCAGTTTAGGGTGGTTCGAGCAGTACTTC.

For the CDR3, the DNA is TGCAGCGCTGACAGAACGACTAGCGGGAGCAGTGAGCAGTTCTTC. Its protein product is CSADRTTSGSSEQFF. The chain uses TRBV29-1 and TRBJ2-1, with 12 bases lining up with TRBD2. J lost 9 bases, V lost 7 bases, and 13 bases had no gene match. This CDR3 is 15 amino acids long. Germline V lookup: CDR1 SQVTM, CDR2 ANQGSEA.

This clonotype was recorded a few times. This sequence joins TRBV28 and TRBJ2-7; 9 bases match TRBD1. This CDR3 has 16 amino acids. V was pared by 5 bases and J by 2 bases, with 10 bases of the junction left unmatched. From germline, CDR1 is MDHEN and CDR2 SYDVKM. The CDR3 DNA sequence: TGTGCCAGCAGTCTCATTACCGGGACAGGGCCCTACGAGCAGTACTTC. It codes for CASSLITGTGPYEQYF.

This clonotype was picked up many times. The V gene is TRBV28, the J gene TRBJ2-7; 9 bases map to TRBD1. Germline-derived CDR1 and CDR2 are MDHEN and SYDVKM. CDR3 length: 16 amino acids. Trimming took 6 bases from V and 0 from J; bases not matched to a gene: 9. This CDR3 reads CASRGQGYIDSYEQYF. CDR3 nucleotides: TGTGCCAGCAGGGGACAGGGTTACATCGACTCCTACGAGCAGTACTTC. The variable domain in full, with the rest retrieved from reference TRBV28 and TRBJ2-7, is DVKVTQSSRYLVKRTGEKVFLECVQDMDHENMFWYRQDPGLGLRLIYFSYDVKMKEKGDIPEGYSVSREKKERFSLILESASTNQTSMYLCASRGQGYIDSYEQYFGPGTRLTVT.

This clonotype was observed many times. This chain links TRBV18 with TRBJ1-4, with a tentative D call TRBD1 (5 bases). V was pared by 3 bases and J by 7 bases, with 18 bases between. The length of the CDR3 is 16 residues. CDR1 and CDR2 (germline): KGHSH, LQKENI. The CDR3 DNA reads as TGTGCCAGCTCACCTGGGGTTGTGATGAGGGGTGAAAAACTGTTTTTT. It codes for CASSPGVVMRGEKLFF. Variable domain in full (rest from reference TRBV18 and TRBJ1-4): NAGVMQNPRHLVRRRGQEARLRCSPMKGHSHVYWYRQLPEEGLKFMVYLQKENIIDESGMPKERFSAEFPKEGPSILRIQQVVRGDSAAYFCASSPGVVMRGEKLFFGSGTQLSVL.

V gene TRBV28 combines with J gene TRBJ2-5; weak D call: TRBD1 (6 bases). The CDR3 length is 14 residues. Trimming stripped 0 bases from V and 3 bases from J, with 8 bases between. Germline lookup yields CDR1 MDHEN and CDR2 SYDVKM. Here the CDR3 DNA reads TGTGCCAGCAGTTTATGGGACAGCGAAGAGACCCAGTACTTC. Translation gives CASSLWDSEETQYF.

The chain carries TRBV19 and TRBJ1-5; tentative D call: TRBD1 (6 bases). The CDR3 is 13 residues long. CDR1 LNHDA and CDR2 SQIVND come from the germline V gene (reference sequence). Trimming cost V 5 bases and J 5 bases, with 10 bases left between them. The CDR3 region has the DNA TGTGCCAGTAGTTTTAGGGGGGATCAGCCCCAGCATTTT. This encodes CASSFRGDQPQHF.

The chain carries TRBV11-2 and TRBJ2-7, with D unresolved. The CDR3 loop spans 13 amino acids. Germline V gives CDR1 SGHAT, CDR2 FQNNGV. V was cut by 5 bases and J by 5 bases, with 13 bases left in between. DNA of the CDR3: TGTGCCAGCAGCCAAGACATTGAGGACGAGCAGTACTTC. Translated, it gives CASSQDIEDEQYF.

CDR3 sequence reads: CSATPQPLSSYEQYF. CDR3 coding DNA: TGCAGTGCAACGCCCCAACCTCTAAGTTCCTACGAGCAGTACTTC. V is TRBV20-1 and J is TRBJ2-7, with D uncertain. CDR1 DFQATT and CDR2 SNEGSKA come from the germline V gene (reference sequence). The V gene lost 6 bases and the J gene lost 1 base, with 19 bases spanning the gap. CDR3 length: 15 residues.

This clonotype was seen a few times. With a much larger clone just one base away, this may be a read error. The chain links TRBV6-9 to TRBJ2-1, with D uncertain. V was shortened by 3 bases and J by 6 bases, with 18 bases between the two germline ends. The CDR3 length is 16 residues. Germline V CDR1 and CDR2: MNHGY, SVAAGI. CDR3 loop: CASSYVTFDPPNEQFF. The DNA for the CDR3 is TGTGCCAGCAGTTACGTAACATTCGATCCCCCCAATGAGCAGTTCTTC.

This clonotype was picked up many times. The chain's CDR3 is CASSLWGVFRGKESYNEQFF. The CDR3 DNA follows: TGTGCCAGCAGTTTATGGGGAGTATTTCGCGGGAAAGAGTCCTACAATGAGCAGTTCTTC. The chain combines TRBV28 with TRBJ2-1; D is perhaps TRBD2 (6 bases). The CDR3 loop spans 20 amino acids. From germline, CDR1 is MDHEN and CDR2 SYDVKM. The ends were cut back, 0 bases at V and 1 base at J, with 22 bases in the middle.

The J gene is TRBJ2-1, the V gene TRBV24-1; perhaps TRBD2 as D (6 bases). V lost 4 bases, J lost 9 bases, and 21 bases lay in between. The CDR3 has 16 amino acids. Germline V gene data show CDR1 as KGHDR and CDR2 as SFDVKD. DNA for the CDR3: TGTGCCACCAGTGACACCGGACTAACGGGAGCCTCTGAGCAGTTCTTC. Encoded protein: CATSDTGLTGASEQFF.

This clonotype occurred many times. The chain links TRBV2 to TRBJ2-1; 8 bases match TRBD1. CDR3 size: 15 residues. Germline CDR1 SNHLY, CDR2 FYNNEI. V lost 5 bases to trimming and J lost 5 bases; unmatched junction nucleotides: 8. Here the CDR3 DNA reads TGTGCCAGCAGTAGGGGGCCAGGGGGCAACAATGAGCAGTTCTTC. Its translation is CASSRGPGGNNEQFF.

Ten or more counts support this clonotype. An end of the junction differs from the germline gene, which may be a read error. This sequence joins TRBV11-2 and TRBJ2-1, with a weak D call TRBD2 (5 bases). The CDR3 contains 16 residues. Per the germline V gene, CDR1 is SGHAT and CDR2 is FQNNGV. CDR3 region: CTSSLERGIWRNEQFF. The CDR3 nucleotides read TGTACCAGCAGCTTAGAGAGAGGGATATGGAGGAATGAGCAGTTCTTC.

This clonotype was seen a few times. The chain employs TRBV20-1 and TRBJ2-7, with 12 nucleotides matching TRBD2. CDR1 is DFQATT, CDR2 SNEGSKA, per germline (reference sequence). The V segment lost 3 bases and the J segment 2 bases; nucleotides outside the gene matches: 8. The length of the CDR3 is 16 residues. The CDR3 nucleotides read TGCAGTGCTAGGACTAGCGGGAGTCCCAGACCCTACGAGCAGTACTTC. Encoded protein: CSARTSGSPRPYEQYF.

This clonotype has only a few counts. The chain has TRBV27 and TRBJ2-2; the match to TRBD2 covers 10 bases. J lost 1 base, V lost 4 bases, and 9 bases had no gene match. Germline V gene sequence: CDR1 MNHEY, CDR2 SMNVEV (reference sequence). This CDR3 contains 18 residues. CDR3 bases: TGTGCCAGCAGTTCCCTTTTACTAGCGGGACTGAACACCGGGGAGCTGTTTTTT. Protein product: CASSSLLLAGLNTGELFF.

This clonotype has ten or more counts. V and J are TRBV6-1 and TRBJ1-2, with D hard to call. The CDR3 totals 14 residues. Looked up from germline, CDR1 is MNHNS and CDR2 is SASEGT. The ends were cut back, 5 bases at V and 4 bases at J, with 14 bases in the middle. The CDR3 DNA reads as TGTGCCAGCAGTCCCTCGGGCAGCTCCTATGGCTACACCTTC. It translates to CASSPSGSSYGYTF.

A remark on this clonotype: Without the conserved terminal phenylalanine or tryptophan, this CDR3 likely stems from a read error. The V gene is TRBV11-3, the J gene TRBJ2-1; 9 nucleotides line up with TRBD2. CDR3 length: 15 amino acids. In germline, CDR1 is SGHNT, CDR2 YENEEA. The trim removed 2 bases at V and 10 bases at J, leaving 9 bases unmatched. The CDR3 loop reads CASSLMREGRGEQFL. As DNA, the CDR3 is TGTGCCAGCAGCTTAATGCGGGAGGGCCGGGGGGAGCAGTTCCTC.

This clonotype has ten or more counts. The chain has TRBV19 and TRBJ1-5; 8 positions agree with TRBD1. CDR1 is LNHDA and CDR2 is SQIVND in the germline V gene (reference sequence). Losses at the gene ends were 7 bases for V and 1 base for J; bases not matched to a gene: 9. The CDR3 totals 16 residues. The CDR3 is CASTNRGKRSNQPQHF. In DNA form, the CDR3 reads TGTGCCAGTACCAACAGGGGGAAAAGGAGCAATCAGCCCCAGCATTTT.

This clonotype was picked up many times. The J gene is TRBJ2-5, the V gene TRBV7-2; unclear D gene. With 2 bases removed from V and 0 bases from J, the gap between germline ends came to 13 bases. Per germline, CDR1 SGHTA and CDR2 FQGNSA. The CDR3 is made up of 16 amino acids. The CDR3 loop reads CASSLTRLIDQETQYF. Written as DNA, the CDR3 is TGTGCCAGCAGCTTAACCCGTCTTATAGACCAAGAGACCCAGTACTTC.

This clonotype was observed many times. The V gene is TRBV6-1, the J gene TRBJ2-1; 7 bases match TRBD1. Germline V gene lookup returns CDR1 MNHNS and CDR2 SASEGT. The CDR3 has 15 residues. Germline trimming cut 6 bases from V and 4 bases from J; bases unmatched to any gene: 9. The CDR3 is CASSRDRVGYNEQFF. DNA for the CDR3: TGTGCCAGCAGCAGAGACAGGGTAGGATACAATGAGCAGTTCTTC.